The T cell receptor (beta chain) under discussion was sequenced for a study of blood T cell repertoires in COVID-19. Background on the study: The United States, Italy and Spain provided the acute and convalescent COVID-19 samples. From T cells, B-cell-depleted T cells, or PBMCs came the material, which was cDNA or gDNA.

Authors' data handling: Using reference gene primer amplification, nucleated cell counts were estimated. Produced via immunoSEQ multiplex PCR; TCRdb's table is partial and in-frame only. The D gene and trimming were derived from the DNA, and the V and J assignments and clone size from that table. The repertoire holds just over 90,000 clones, with about 80% as singletons. This CDR3 is 14 amino acids long. Trimming left V 7 bases short and J 1 base short, with 13 bases between. In germline, CDR1 is MDHEN, CDR2 SYDVKM. Material for sequencing was peripheral blood. This sequence was found in a human donor in a cohort sampled during active COVID-19. The chain employs TRBV28 and TRBJ1-2; D is unclear. The chain's CDR3 is CASTKEGFNYGYTF. The CDR3, as DNA: TGTGCCAGCACCAAAGAGGGTTTTAACTATGGCTACACCTTC.